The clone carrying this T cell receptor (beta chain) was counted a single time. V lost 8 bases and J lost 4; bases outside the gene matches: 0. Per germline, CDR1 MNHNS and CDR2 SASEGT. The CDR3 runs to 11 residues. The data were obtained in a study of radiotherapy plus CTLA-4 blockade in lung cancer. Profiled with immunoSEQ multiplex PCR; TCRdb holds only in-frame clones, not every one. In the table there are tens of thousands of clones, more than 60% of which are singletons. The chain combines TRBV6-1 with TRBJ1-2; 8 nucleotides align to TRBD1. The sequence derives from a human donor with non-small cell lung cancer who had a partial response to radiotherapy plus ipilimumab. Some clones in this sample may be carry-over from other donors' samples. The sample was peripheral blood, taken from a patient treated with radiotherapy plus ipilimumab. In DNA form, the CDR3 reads TGTGCCAGCGGGACAGGCTATGGCTACACCTTC. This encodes CASGTGYGYTF.